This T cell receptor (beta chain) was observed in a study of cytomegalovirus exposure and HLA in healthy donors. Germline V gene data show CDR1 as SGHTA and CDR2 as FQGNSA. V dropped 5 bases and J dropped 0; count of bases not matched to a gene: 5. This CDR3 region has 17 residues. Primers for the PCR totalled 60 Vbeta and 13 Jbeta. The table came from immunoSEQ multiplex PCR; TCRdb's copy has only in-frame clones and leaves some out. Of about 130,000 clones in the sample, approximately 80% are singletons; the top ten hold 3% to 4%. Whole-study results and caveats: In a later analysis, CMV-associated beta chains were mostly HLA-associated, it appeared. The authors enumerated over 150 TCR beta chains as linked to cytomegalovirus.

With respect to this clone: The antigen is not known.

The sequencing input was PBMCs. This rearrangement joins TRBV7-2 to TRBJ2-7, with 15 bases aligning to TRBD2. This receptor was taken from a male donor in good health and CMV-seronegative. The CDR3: CASSGTSGRRSSYEQYF. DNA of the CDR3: TGTGCCAGCAGCGGGACTAGCGGGAGGAGAAGCTCCTACGAGCAGTACTTC. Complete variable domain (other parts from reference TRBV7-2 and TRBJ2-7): GAGVSQSPSNKVTEKGKDVELRCDPISGHTALYWYRQSLGQGLEFLIYFQGNSAPDKSGLPSDRFSAERTGGSVSTLTIQRTQQEDSAVYLCASSGTSGRRSSYEQYFGPGTRLTVT.